In its sample, the clone carrying this T cell receptor beta chain was seen a few times. As yet, its antigen is unknown. Using immunoSEQ multiplex PCR, the repertoire was profiled, and TCRdb retains in-frame clones only, with some absent. In the table there are 150,000 to 200,000 clones, 85% to 95% of which are singletons. This sample was taken from a study of T cell responses to AZD1222 COVID-19 vaccine. General study points: Repertoire sampling occurred only after the peak T cell response. Elevations in Spike-specific TCR breadth and depth followed administration of two AZD1222 doses. The donor group comprised mostly white British people and more females; the analysis possibly underestimated clonal diversity. Of spike-specific TCRs, nearly half reportedly target regions left unmutated in variants.

The V and J ends lost 0 bases and 3 bases, in that order; junction bases with no gene match: 3. The CDR3 sequence is 16 residues long. Germline lookup yields CDR1 SGHRS and CDR2 YFSETQ. The sequenced sample was peripheral blood, obtained on day 0 of AZD1222 vaccination. The rearrangement joins TRBV5-1 to TRBJ2-7; 13 nucleotides line up with TRBD2. The origin of this receptor is an adult in good health. The CDR3 sequence: CASSLGLAGGYYEQYF. The CDR3, as DNA: TGCGCCAGCAGCTTGGGACTAGCGGGGGGCTACTACGAGCAGTACTTC. The whole variable domain, remainder taken from reference TRBV5-1 and TRBJ2-7, is KAGVTQTPRYLIKTRGQQVTLSCSPISGHRSVSWYQQTPGQGLQFLFEYFSETQRNKGNFPGRFSGRQFSNSRSEMNVSTLELGDSALYLCASSLGLAGGYYEQYFGPGTRLTVT.